The next 9 T cell receptor beta chains were all read from a single sample in a study of control samples from healthy donors and cancer patients. TCRdb's copy holds only in-frame clones and misses some; the assay was immunoSEQ multiplex PCR. The data contain some 160,000 clones, approximately 94% of them seen just once; the ten biggest clones take up more than 8%. The source material was blood. Receptors originate from a middle-aged woman in good health.

This chain connects TRBV5-1 to TRBJ1-1; tentatively, D is TRBD1 (5 bases). Germline lookup yields CDR1 SGHRS and CDR2 YFSETQ. The CDR3 spans 14 residues. V was clipped by 4 bases and J by 0 bases, with 10 bases between them. CDR3 sequence reads: CASSATVMNTEAFF. The CDR3 bases are TGCGCCAGCAGCGCGACAGTTATGAACACTGAAGCTTTCTTT.

The chain couples TRBV4-3 to TRBJ1-5; possibly TRBD1 for D (5 bases). V lost 3 bases and J lost 2, with 11 bases in between. Germline V gene sequence: CDR1 LGHNA, CDR2 YSLEER. The CDR3 has 15 amino acids. The CDR3 sequence: CASSQATDGNQPQHF. CDR3 DNA sequence: TGCGCCAGCAGCCAGGCGACAGATGGCAATCAGCCCCAGCATTTT.

V is TRBV19 and J is TRBJ1-5, with 7 bases matching TRBD1. The J segment lost 4 bases and the V segment lost 8 bases, leaving 8 bases of the junction unmatched. Germline lookup yields CDR1 LNHDA and CDR2 SQIVND (reference sequence). The length of the CDR3 is 14 residues. Here the CDR3 reads CASQGGQWNQPQHF. The CDR3 DNA sequence: TGTGCCAGTCAAGGGGGCCAGTGGAATCAGCCCCAGCATTTT.

This clone was seen once. This sequence joins TRBV10-3 and TRBJ2-7; 9 nucleotides line up with TRBD2. The J segment lost 0 bases and the V segment lost 3 bases, leaving 9 bases of the junction unmatched. This CDR3 contains 17 residues. Germline V gene sequence: CDR1 ENHRY, CDR2 SYGVKD. The CDR3, as DNA: TGTGCCATCAGTGAAGTGGGGCGGGAGGGGAGCTCCTACGAGCAGTACTTC. It is translated as CAISEVGREGSSYEQYF.

J is TRBJ2-7 and V is TRBV6-5; D is unresolved. V was shortened by 7 bases and J by 5 bases, with 15 bases between the two germline ends. The CDR3 is 13 residues long. Germline CDR1 MNHEY, CDR2 SVGAGI. The CDR3, as DNA: TGTGCCAGCATGGGTAGAAGGGTGGACGAGCAGTACTTC. Its protein product is CASMGRRVDEQYF.

The rearrangement links TRBV2 to TRBJ2-7, with D hard to call. This CDR3 is 12 amino acids long. The V and J ends lost 6 bases and 7 bases respectively, with 13 bases between them. CDR1 SNHLY and CDR2 FYNNEI come from the germline V gene. The CDR3: CASSLPPREQYF. The CDR3 DNA reads TGTGCCAGCAGCCTCCCCCCCAGAGAGCAGTACTTC.

This sequence joins TRBV19 and TRBJ1-2, with unresolved D. Germline V CDR1 and CDR2: LNHDA, SQIVND (reference sequence). The CDR3 is made up of 13 amino acids. Trimming removed 1 base from V and 3 bases from J, with 6 bases in between. CDR3 amino acids: CASSIAVDYGYTF. Written as DNA, the CDR3 is TGTGCCAGTAGTATAGCGGTAGACTATGGCTACACCTTC.

This chain links TRBV18 with TRBJ1-2; 9 bases fit TRBD1. Germline values: CDR1 KGHSH, CDR2 LQKENI. The CDR3 loop spans 15 amino acids. V dropped 3 bases and J dropped 6; count of bases not matched to a gene: 8. The chain's CDR3 is CASSPRTGGSDGYTF. In nucleotides, the CDR3 is TGTGCCAGCTCACCGAGAACAGGGGGCTCCGATGGCTACACCTTC.

This clone is a singleton in its sample. The rearrangement links TRBV7-2 to TRBJ1-6; 10 nucleotides match TRBD1. Germline trimming cut 5 bases from V and 5 bases from J; bases unmatched to any gene: 3. Germline values: CDR1 SGHTA, CDR2 FQGNSA. The CDR3 totals 15 residues. CDR3 sequence reads: CASSKGQGDNSPLHF. CDR3 DNA: TGTGCCAGCAGCAAAGGACAGGGGGATAATTCACCCCTCCACTTT.